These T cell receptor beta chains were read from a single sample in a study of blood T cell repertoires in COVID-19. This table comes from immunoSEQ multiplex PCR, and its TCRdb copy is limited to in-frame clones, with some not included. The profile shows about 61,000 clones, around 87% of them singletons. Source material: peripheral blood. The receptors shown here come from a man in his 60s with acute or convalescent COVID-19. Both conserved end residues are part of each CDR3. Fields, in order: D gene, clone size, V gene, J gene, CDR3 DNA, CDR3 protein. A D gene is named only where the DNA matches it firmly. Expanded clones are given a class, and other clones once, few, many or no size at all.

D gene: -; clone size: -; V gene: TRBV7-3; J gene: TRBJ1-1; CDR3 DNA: TGTGCCAGCAGCTTACAGGCGAACACTGAAGCTTTCTTT; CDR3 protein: CASSLQANTEAFF
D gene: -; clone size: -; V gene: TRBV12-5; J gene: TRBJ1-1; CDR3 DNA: TGTGCTAGTGGTTTGGTCCCCGAGGGTGAAGCTTTCTTT; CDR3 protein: CASGLVPEGEAFF
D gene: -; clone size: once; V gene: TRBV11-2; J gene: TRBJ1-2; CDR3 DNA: TGTGCCAGCAGCTCGCCAGGTGTCTATGGCTACACCTTC; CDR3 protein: CASSSPGVYGYTF
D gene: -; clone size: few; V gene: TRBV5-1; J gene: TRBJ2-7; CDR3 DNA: TGCGCCAGCGGCGCGGGACAGTCCTACGAGCAGTACTTC; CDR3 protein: CASGAGQSYEQYF
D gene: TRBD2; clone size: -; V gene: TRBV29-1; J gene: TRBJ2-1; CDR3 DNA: TGCAGCGCGGAACTAGCGGGGGGCCCCTACAATGAGCAGTTCTTC; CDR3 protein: CSAELAGGPYNEQFF
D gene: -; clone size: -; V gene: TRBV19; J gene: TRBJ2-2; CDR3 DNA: TGTGCCAGTAGTGAAAACAGGGCCGGGGAGCTGTTTTTT; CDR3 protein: CASSENRAGELFF
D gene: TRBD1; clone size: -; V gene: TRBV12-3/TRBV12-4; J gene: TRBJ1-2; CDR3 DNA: TGTGCCAGCAGTGAGGGGGCTGGAGGCTACACCTTC; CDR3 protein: CASSEGAGGYTF
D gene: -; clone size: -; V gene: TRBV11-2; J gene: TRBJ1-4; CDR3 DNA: TGTGCCAGCAGCTTAGCTTCAGGACTTAATGAAAAACTGTTTTTT; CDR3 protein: CASSLASGLNEKLFF
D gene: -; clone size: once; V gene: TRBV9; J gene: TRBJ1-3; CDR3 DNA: TGTGCCAGCAGCGTAGCAGGCCAGGGAAAAGGAGACACCATATATTTT; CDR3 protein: CASSVAGQGKGDTIYF
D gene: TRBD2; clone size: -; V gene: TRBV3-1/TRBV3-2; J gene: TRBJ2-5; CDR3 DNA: TGTGCCAGCAGCCATCCTAGCGGGGGGGCCATAGAGACCCAGTACTTC; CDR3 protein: CASSHPSGGAIETQYF
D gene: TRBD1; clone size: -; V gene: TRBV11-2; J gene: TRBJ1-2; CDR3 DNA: TGTGCCAGCAGCCCCAGAGTATCTACAGGGGGTCCTAACTATGGCTACACCTTC; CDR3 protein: CASSPRVSTGGPNYGYTF
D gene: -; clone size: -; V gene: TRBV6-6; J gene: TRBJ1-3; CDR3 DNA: TGTGCCAGCAGTCAAACCCAGGGAAGGCGGTCTGGAAACACCATATATTTT; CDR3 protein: CASSQTQGRRSGNTIYF
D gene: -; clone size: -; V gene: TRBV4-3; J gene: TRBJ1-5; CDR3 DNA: TGCGCCAGCAGCCAAGGGACAGCGAGCAATCAGCCCCAGCATTTT; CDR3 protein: CASSQGTASNQPQHF
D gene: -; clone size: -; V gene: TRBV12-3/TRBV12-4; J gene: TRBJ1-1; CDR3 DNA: TGTGCCAGCAGTTCAGGAGGCACTGAAGCTTTCTTT; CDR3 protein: CASSSGGTEAFF
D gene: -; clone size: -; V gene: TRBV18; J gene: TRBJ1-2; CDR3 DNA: TGTGCCAGCTCACCACCGACGGGGGGTAGGCAGAATGGCTACACCTTC; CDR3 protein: CASSPPTGGRQNGYTF
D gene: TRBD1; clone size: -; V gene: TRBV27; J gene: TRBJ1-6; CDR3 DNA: TGTGCCAGCAGTTTAGGACAGGGTTATAATTCACCCCTCCACTTT; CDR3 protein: CASSLGQGYNSPLHF
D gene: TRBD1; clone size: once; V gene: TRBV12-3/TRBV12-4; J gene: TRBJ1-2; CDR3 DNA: TGTGCCAGCAGCAAACAGGGGGCCTATGGCTACACCTTC; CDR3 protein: CASSKQGAYGYTF